This T cell receptor beta chain was sequenced during a study of T-cell reconstitution after alpha-beta-depleted transplantation in children. The study, taken as a whole, reports: The high TCRbeta diversity at day 60 in some patients came from surviving recipient T cells and thymic progenitors. About two months after transplant, alpha-beta T cells reportedly came from several hundred expanded graft clones. From newly produced T cells came most of the T-cell counts and diversity one year after transplant.

Trimming removed 2 bases at V and 0 bases at J, with 11 bases between. The CDR3 covers 16 residues. CDR1 is SGHVS, CDR2 FQNEAQ, per germline. This clonotype appeared many times. As yet, its antigen is unknown. TCRbeta library construction was performed incorporating unique molecular identifiers. TCRdb recomputed calls from the PCR reads with MiXCR, one row per CDR3 protein. The sample includes roughly 300,000 distinct CDR3 sequences, roughly 12% of them seen just once. The material was peripheral blood, obtained 180 days after TCRalphabeta/CD19-depleted stem cell transplant. The clonotype originates from a male patient aged 2 to 10 who had a stem cell transplant for chronic granulomatous disease, so the T cells may come from the graft donor. The chain joins TRBV7-8 to TRBJ1-3, with a weak D call TRBD1 (6 bases). CDR3 in DNA: TGTGCCAGCAGCTTACTGGTCAGGGGCTCTGGAAACACCATATATTTT. It translates to CASSLLVRGSGNTIYF. Full variable domain (remainder filled in from reference TRBV7-8 and TRBJ1-3): GAGVSQSPRYKVAKRGQDVALRCDPISGHVSLFWYQQALGQGPEFLTYFQNEAQLDKSGLPSDRFFAERPEGSVSTLKIQRTQQEDSAVYLCASSLLVRGSGNTIYFGEGSWLTVV.